This T cell receptor (beta chain) was obtained from a study of PD-1 blockade in classical Hodgkin lymphoma. Germline CDR1 reads MNHEY; CDR2 reads SVGAGI. There are 15 residues in the CDR3. V shed 0 bases and J shed 7 bases, with 14 bases lying between them. There was relapse after autologous stem cell transplantation in every patient, and there was variation in brentuximab vedotin exposure. Repertoires were generated with immunoSEQ multiplex PCR, while TCRdb's copy carries only in-frame clones and drops some. The sample lists 45,000 to 55,000 clones, around 67% seen once, with around 15% in the top ten.

The sample in question was peripheral blood mononuclear cells (PBMCs), obtained before the second cycle of nivolumab. The V gene is TRBV6-5, the J gene TRBJ2-3; perhaps TRBD2 as D (5 bases). The TCR was taken from a human donor with classical Hodgkin lymphoma. In DNA, the CDR3 is TGTGCCAGCAGTTACTCGACAATGGAGCGGAATACGCAGTATTTT. It codes for CASSYSTMERNTQYF.